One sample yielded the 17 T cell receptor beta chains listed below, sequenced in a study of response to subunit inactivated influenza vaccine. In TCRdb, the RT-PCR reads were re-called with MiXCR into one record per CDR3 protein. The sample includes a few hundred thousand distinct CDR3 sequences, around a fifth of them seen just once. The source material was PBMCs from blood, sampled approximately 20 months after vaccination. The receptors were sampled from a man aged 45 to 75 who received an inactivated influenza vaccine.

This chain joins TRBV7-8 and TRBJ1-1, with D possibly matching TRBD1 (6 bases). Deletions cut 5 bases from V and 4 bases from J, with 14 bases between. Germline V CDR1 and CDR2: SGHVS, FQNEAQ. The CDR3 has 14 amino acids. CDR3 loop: CASSPGAWGTEAFF. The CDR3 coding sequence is TGTGCCAGCAGCCCAGGGGCCTGGGGCACTGAAGCTTTCTTT.

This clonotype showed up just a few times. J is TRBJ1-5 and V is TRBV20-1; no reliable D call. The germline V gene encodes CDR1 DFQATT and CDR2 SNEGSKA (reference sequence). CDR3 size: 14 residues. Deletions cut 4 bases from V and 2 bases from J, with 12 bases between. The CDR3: CSATRGSRNQPQHF. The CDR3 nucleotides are TGCAGTGCTACCCGTGGAAGCCGCAATCAGCCCCAGCATTTT.

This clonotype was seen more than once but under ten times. Here the CDR3 DNA reads TGTGCCAGCAGCTTTGCGGGCAGTGGCAATCAGCCCCAGCATTTT. Translation gives CASSFAGSGNQPQHF. The chain joins TRBV5-5 to TRBJ1-5; no definite D call. Germline V gene data show CDR1 as SGHKS and CDR2 as YYEKEE (reference sequence). Trimming left V 2 bases short and J 2 bases short, with 11 bases between. The CDR3 length is 15 residues.

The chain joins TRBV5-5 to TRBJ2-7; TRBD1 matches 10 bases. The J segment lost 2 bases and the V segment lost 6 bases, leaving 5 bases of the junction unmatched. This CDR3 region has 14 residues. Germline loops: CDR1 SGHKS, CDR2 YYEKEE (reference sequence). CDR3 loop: CASIRTGGPYEQYF. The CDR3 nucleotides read TGTGCCAGCATTAGGACAGGGGGACCCTACGAGCAGTACTTC.

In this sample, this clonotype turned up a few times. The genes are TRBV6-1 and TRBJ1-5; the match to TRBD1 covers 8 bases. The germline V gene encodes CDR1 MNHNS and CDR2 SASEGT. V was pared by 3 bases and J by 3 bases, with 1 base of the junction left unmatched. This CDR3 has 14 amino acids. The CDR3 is CASSDRGLNQPQHF. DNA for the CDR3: TGTGCCAGCAGTGACAGGGGGCTCAATCAGCCCCAGCATTTT.

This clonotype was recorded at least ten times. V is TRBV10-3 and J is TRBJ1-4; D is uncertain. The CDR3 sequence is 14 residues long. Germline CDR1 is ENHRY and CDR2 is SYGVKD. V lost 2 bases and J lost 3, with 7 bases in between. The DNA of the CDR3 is TGTGCCATCAGTGAGGTCAGGTCTAATGAAAAACTGTTTTTT. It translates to CAISEVRSNEKLFF.

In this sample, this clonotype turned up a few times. CDR3 DNA sequence: TGTGCCAGCAGCTTAGACAGGGATTTATATGGCTACACCTTC. Its protein product is CASSLDRDLYGYTF. The chain employs TRBV7-8 and TRBJ1-2; D perhaps matches TRBD1 (6 bases). CDR3 length equals 14 residues. Germline CDR1 reads SGHVS; CDR2 reads FQNEAQ. V shed 1 base and J shed 5 bases, with 11 bases lying between them.

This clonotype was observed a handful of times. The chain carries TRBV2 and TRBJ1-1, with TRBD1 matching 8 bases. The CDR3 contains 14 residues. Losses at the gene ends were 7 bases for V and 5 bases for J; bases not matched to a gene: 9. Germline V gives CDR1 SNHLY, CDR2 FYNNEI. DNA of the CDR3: TGTGCCAGCACAGGGGGCGGACGTGTGACTGAAGCTTTCTTT. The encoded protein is CASTGGGRVTEAFF. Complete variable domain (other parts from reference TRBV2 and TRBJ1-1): EPEVTQTPSHQVTQMGQEVILRCVPISNHLYFYWYRQILGQKVEFLVSFYNNEISEKSEIFDDQFSVERPDGSNFTLKIRSTKLEDSAMYFCASTGGGRVTEAFFGQGTRLTVV.

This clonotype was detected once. The CDR3 here is CASRPTPNSGAFF. In nucleotides, the CDR3 is TGTGCCAGCAGGCCAACGCCTAACTCTGGAGCTTTCTTT. The rearrangement joins TRBV6-1 to TRBJ1-1; D is unclear. The V gene lost 6 bases and the J gene lost 10 bases, with 18 bases spanning the gap. This CDR3 contains 13 residues. The V gene's germline CDR1 is MNHNS and CDR2 SASEGT.

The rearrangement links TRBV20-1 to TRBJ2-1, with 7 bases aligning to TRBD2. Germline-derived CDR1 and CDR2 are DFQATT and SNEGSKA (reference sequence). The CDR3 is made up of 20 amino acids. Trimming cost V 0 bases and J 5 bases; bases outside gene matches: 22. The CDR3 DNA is TGCAGTGCTAGAGAATCGGACTACCTCGGGAGGATAGGGTCGAACAATGAGCAGTTCTTC. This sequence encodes CSARESDYLGRIGSNNEQFF.

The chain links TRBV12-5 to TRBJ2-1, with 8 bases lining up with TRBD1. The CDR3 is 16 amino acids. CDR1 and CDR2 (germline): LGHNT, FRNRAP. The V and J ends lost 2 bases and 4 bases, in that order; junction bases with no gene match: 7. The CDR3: CASGLTGQGAYNEQFF. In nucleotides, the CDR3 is TGTGCTAGTGGTTTGACTGGACAGGGAGCATACAATGAGCAGTTCTTC.

CDR3 in amino acids: CSAGDARGGEKLFF. CDR3 nucleotide sequence: TGCAGTGCTGGGGACGCCCGCGGGGGTGAAAAACTGTTTTTT. The chain recombines TRBV20-1 with TRBJ1-4, with D possibly matching TRBD1 (5 bases). V lost 5 bases and J lost 7, with 17 bases in between. CDR1 and CDR2 (germline): DFQATT, SNEGSKA (reference sequence). There are 14 residues in the CDR3.

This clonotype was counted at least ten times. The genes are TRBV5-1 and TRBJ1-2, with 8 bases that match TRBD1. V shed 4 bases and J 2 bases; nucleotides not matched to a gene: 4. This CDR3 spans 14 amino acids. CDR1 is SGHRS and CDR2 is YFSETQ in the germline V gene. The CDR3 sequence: CASSGGQGNYGYTF. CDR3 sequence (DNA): TGCGCCAGCAGCGGAGGACAGGGAAACTATGGCTACACCTTC.

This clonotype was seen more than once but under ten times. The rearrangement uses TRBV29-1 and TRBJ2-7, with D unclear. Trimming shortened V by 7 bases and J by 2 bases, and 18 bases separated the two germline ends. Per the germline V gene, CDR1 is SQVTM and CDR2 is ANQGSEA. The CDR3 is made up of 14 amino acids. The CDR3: CSATSPGRTYEQYF. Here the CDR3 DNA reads TGCAGCGCCACCAGCCCGGGTCGGACCTACGAGCAGTACTTC.

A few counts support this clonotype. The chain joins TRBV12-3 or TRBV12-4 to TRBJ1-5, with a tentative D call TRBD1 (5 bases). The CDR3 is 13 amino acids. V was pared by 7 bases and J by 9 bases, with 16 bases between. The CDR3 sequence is CASTGRRGGPQHF. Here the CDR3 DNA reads TGTGCCAGCACTGGGAGGAGGGGTGGGCCCCAGCATTTT.

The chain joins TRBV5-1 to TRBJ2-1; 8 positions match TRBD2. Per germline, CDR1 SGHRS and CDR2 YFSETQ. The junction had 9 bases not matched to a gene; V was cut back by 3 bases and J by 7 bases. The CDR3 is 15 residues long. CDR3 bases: TGCGCCAGCAGCTCCCCGGGACTAGGTGGGAATGAGCAGTTCTTC. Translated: CASSSPGLGGNEQFF.

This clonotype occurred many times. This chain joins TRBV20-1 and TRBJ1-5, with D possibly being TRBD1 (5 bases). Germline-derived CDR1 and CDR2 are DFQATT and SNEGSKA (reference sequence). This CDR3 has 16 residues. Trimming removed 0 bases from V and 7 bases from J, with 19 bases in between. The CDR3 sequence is CSARDVSGRGQQPQHF. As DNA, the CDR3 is TGCAGTGCTAGAGATGTTTCGGGAAGGGGCCAACAGCCCCAGCATTTT.